The 23 T cell receptor beta chains listed next were all sequenced from one sample in a study of shared clonotypes between healthy human individuals. The naive CD8 subset, CD45RO-negative cells positively selected for CCR7, excluded terminally differentiated effector memory CD45RA+ cells. The repertoire was sequenced with immunoSEQ multiplex PCR; TCRdb's copy has only in-frame clones and lacks some. In the table there are some 2,000,000 clones, around 96% of which are singletons. Source material: naive CD8+ T cells sorted from blood. Receptors originate from a young man in good health.

The V call is TRBV30, the J call TRBJ2-3, with TRBD2 matching 9 bases. The V and J ends lost 5 bases and 1 base, in that order; junction bases with no gene match: 4. Germline V gene data show CDR1 as GTSNPN and CDR2 as SVGIG (reference sequence). The CDR3 spans 14 residues. CDR3 protein: CAWGRGGGTDTQYF. Here the CDR3 DNA reads TGTGCCTGGGGCCGCGGGGGGGGCACAGATACGCAGTATTTT.

This clone was detected only once. This chain uses TRBV27 with TRBJ1-2; unclear D gene. V dropped 5 bases and J dropped 4 bases, with 8 bases sitting between them. CDR3 size: 12 residues. CDR1 and CDR2 from the germline V gene are MNHEY and SMNVEV (reference sequence). In DNA, the CDR3 is TGTGCCAGCAGTGGTGACTTCTATGGCTACACCTTC. Translated, it gives CASSGDFYGYTF.

The V gene is TRBV5-6, the J gene TRBJ1-6; a possible D gene is TRBD1 (5 bases). The CDR3 consists of 14 residues. The germline CDR1 and CDR2 sequences are SGHDT and YYEEEE. Trimming removed 0 bases at V and 6 bases at J, with 7 bases between. CDR3 amino acids: CASSLGQINSPLHF. The DNA for the CDR3 is TGTGCCAGCAGCTTGGGACAGATTAATTCACCCCTCCACTTT.

In DNA form, the CDR3 reads TGTGCCAGCAGCCCATCCGGGACTAGCTCCTACGAGCAGTACTTC. It yields the protein CASSPSGTSSYEQYF. The J gene is TRBJ2-7, the V gene TRBV5-6, with TRBD2 matching 8 bases. V was clipped by 4 bases and J by 0 bases; unmatched bases: 6. The CDR3 contains 15 residues. Germline-derived CDR1 and CDR2 are SGHDT and YYEEEE.

About this clone: This specimen includes other DNA sequences encoding the same CDR3. V and J are TRBV27 and TRBJ1-5; 8 bases are shared with TRBD1. After removal of 3 bases from V and 4 bases from J, the junction contained 2 bases not matched to a gene. CDR3 size: 14 residues. Germline CDR1 reads MNHEY; CDR2 reads SMNVEV (reference sequence). CDR3 loop: CASSLTGANQPQHF. CDR3 bases: TGTGCCAGCAGTTTGACAGGGGCAAATCAGCCCCAGCATTTT.

The chain carries TRBV4-1 and TRBJ2-5; TRBD2 matches at 10 bases. The CDR3 loop spans 18 amino acids. Germline V gives CDR1 MGHRA, CDR2 YSYEKL. The trim removed 1 base at V and 4 bases at J, leaving 12 bases unmatched. The CDR3 region is CASSQAHLAGVGGETQYF. For the CDR3, the DNA is TGCGCCAGCAGCCAAGCCCATCTAGCGGGAGTAGGAGGAGAGACCCAGTACTTC.

A note on this clone: At one of its ends the junction is not consistent with the germline gene, which may arise from a read error. V is TRBV7-7 and J is TRBJ2-7; 9 bases agree with TRBD1. Germline V lookup: CDR1 SSHAT, CDR2 FNYEAQ (reference sequence). The CDR3 length is 15 residues. CDR3 in amino acids: CASSPADRGPYEQYF. CDR3 DNA: TGTGCTAGCAGCCCCGCGGACAGGGGCCCCTACGAGCAGTACTTC.

This rearrangement joins TRBV9 to TRBJ1-3, with 10 bases aligning to TRBD1. The V gene end was trimmed by 3 bases and the J gene end by 3 bases; junction bases not matched to a gene: 12. CDR1 is SGDLS and CDR2 is YYNGEE in the germline V gene. CDR3 length: 18 residues. CDR3 bases: TGTGCCAGCAGCGCCGGTACTCGACAGGGGGCTGTTGGAAACACCATATATTTT. It encodes CASSAGTRQGAVGNTIYF.

The chain employs TRBV6-5 and TRBJ2-7, with a tentative D call TRBD2 (6 bases). V lost 4 bases and J 3 bases, leaving 10 bases between the germline ends. The CDR3 is 13 amino acids. Germline V lookup: CDR1 MNHEY, CDR2 SVGAGI. Here the CDR3 DNA reads TGTGCCAGCAGTTTTGGGACTTTCTACGAGCAGTACTTC. It encodes CASSFGTFYEQYF.

V and J are TRBV29-1 and TRBJ2-1, with 12 bases matching TRBD2. The CDR3 has 18 residues. The V and J ends lost 1 base and 3 bases, in that order; junction bases with no gene match: 10. The germline CDR1 and CDR2 sequences are SQVTM and ANQGSEA. This CDR3 reads CSVEVMASGGAVYNEQFF. For the CDR3, the DNA is TGCAGCGTTGAAGTTATGGCTAGCGGGGGGGCCGTCTACAATGAGCAGTTCTTC.

The rearrangement joins TRBV11-3 to TRBJ2-7, with 11 bases fitting TRBD1. Germline V lookup: CDR1 SGHNT, CDR2 YENEEA. This CDR3 contains 13 residues. The junction had 3 bases not matched to a gene; V was cut back by 5 bases and J by 6 bases. The CDR3 spells CASSPGTGGEQYF. CDR3 in DNA: TGTGCCAGCAGCCCCGGGACAGGGGGCGAGCAGTACTTC.

This chain uses TRBV27 with TRBJ2-7; perhaps TRBD2 as D (5 bases). V lost 5 bases and J lost 7, with 15 bases in between. The germline CDR1 and CDR2 sequences are MNHEY and SMNVEV (reference sequence). This CDR3 comprises 13 residues. CDR3: CASSPPGSREQYF. The CDR3 coding sequence is TGTGCCAGCAGTCCACCGGGATCGAGGGAGCAGTACTTC.

The genes are TRBV5-1 and TRBJ2-2, with 7 bases that match TRBD2. V trimming: 0 bases; J trimming: 4 bases; junction bases outside the gene matches: 6. The CDR3 has 16 residues. Germline lookup yields CDR1 SGHRS and CDR2 YFSETQ. CDR3 amino acids: CASSLVAGVGTGELFF. The CDR3, as DNA: TGCGCCAGCAGCTTGGTGGCGGGGGTTGGCACCGGGGAGCTGTTTTTT.

Note on this clone: No conserved phenylalanine or tryptophan ends this CDR3, so it is likely a read error. The chain combines TRBV9 with TRBJ1-2, with D unclear. The CDR3 length is 14 residues. CDR1 and CDR2 (germline): SGDLS, YYNGEE. Trimming took 4 bases from V and 2 from J, leaving 12 bases between them. CDR3 residues: CASSTRTDNYGYTL. CDR3 sequence (DNA): TGTGCCAGCAGCACCCGGACCGACAACTATGGCTACACCCTC.

This chain uses TRBV13 with TRBJ2-7; a possible D gene is TRBD2 (6 bases). CDR1 is PRHDT, CDR2 FYEKMQ, per germline (reference sequence). This CDR3 comprises 14 residues. With 5 bases removed from V and 2 bases from J, the gap between germline ends came to 13 bases. The CDR3 nucleotides are TGTGCCAGCAGCCCCCGACTAGTTCCCTACGAGCAGTACTTC. It codes for CASSPRLVPYEQYF.

The CDR3 sequence: CASDRGLAELYEQYF. CDR3 coding DNA: TGTGCCAGCGACCGAGGACTAGCGGAACTTTACGAGCAGTACTTC. The chain combines TRBV6-1 with TRBJ2-7; 10 bases align to TRBD2. Trimming removed 8 bases from V and 4 bases from J; junction bases left unmatched: 11. This CDR3 contains 15 residues. Germline V gene lookup returns CDR1 MNHNS and CDR2 SASEGT.

The V call is TRBV4-3, the J call TRBJ1-1; weak D call: TRBD1 (5 bases). The CDR3 covers 14 residues. V was trimmed by 4 bases and J by 4 bases, leaving 13 bases between them. Germline values: CDR1 LGHNA, CDR2 YSLEER. This CDR3 is CASSLIQGPTEAFF. CDR3 sequence (DNA): TGCGCCAGCAGCCTTATCCAGGGTCCCACTGAAGCTTTCTTT.

This chain connects TRBV6-6 to TRBJ2-3; TRBD1 might be the D (5 bases). Trimming cost V 7 bases and J 2 bases, with 16 bases left between them. The germline V gene has CDR1 MNHNY and CDR2 SVGAGI (reference sequence). This CDR3 comprises 15 residues. The CDR3 nucleotides are TGTGCCAGCATCAAAGGGGTCCGATCCACAGATACGCAGTATTTT. As protein: CASIKGVRSTDTQYF.

The rearrangement uses TRBV5-1 and TRBJ2-5; D gene uncertain. The V gene lost 0 bases and the J gene lost 9 bases, with 9 bases spanning the gap. CDR1 and CDR2 from the germline V gene are SGHRS and YFSETQ. The CDR3 sequence is 12 residues long. The CDR3 DNA follows: TGCGCCAGCAGCTTGGCGGGTACGGCCCAGTACTTC. It is translated as CASSLAGTAQYF.

The CDR3 DNA follows: TGTGCCAGCAGTTACACGCGGGGGGTCCAAGAGACCCAGTACTTC. It codes for CASSYTRGVQETQYF. The rearrangement uses TRBV6-5 and TRBJ2-5; 8 nucleotides match TRBD2. In germline, CDR1 is MNHEY, CDR2 SVGAGI. The V and J ends lost 2 bases and 1 base, in that order; junction bases with no gene match: 3. The CDR3 runs 15 residues.

The chain recombines TRBV10-3 with TRBJ2-5; the D is unclear. The CDR3 loop spans 12 amino acids. Trimming removed 2 bases from V and 5 bases from J, with 6 bases in between. Per germline, CDR1 ENHRY and CDR2 SYGVKD. Written as DNA, the CDR3 is TGTGCCATCAGTGAGAGGCTGGAGACCCAGTACTTC. Encoded protein: CAISERLETQYF.

Worth noting for this clone: Other DNA variants within this sample encode the same CDR3. The chain carries TRBV5-6 and TRBJ2-7; 11 bases line up with TRBD1. The CDR3 length is 15 residues. The V gene's germline CDR1 is SGHDT and CDR2 YYEEEE. V lost 2 bases, J lost 2 bases, and 3 bases stayed unmatched. Here the CDR3 DNA reads TGTGCCAGCAGCTTAGGGACAGGGGGTACCTACGAGCAGTACTTC. Translation gives CASSLGTGGTYEQYF.

This chain connects TRBV29-1 to TRBJ2-7; a possible D gene is TRBD2 (6 bases). This CDR3 is built from 14 residues. Trimming removed 1 base from V and 3 bases from J, with 13 bases in between. The germline V gene has CDR1 SQVTM and CDR2 ANQGSEA. CDR3 sequence: CSVEVRGLVYEQYF. Here the CDR3 DNA reads TGCAGCGTTGAAGTGCGGGGCTTAGTCTACGAGCAGTACTTC.